The sequence of this T cell receptor beta chain was determined in a study of early T cells in non-severe SARS-CoV-2 infection. Study details: Sequencing of unsorted whole blood was done on bulk RNA, leaving chains unpaired. The study, taken as a whole, reports: VDJdb-based annotation leaned toward anti-spike CD8 responses and missed private and CD4 specificities.

This CDR3 has 16 residues. Germline values: CDR1 SGHTA, CDR2 FQGNSA. The germline V and J ends were trimmed by 1 base and 2 bases, with 9 bases remaining between them. TCRdb re-called the 5' RACE reads through MiXCR, storing one row per CDR3 protein. Of tens of thousands of distinct CDR3 sequences in the sample, 10% to 15% were seen once. On this clonotype itself: Its specificity is not known.

The TCR originated in an adult who was a healthcare worker with PCR-confirmed SARS-CoV-2 infection or an uninfected control (not recorded which). The source was whole blood, collected at baseline. The chain combines TRBV7-2 with TRBJ1-6, with TRBD1 as a possible D gene (5 bases). CDR3: CASSLEGNPYNSPLHF. The CDR3 bases are TGTGCCAGCAGCTTAGAGGGGAATCCCTATAATTCACCCCTCCACTTT.